The clone carrying this T cell receptor (beta chain) was seen repeatedly, ten times or more. This specimen comes from a study of T cells in Graves' hyperthyroidism and ophthalmopathy. RNA transcripts were the template for amplifying TCR beta CDR3 regions. TCR CDR3 underwent first-round RT-PCR with the HTBI primer set. TCRdb re-analysed the multiplex PCR reads in MiXCR, keeping a single row per CDR3 protein. The sample contains 330,000 or so distinct CDR3 sequences, 15% to 20% of which appear only once. Sequencing was done on a sample of blood. This TCR came from a woman in her 40s with Graves' ophthalmopathy.

DNA for the CDR3: TGTGCCTGGAGTGTACGGAGAGAGACCCAGTACTTC. Protein: CAWSVRRETQYF. The chain has TRBV30 and TRBJ2-5, with D unclear. CDR3 length equals 12 residues. The germline gives CDR1 GTSNPN, CDR2 SVGIG (reference sequence). Trimming stripped 0 bases from V and 4 bases from J, with 6 bases between.